This T cell receptor (beta chain) was sequenced for a study of T-cell memory formation after mild COVID-19. Findings and caveats of the study: CD8+ contracting clones occupied EMRA, while CD4+ ones occupied mainly CM and EM.

This clonotype was seen only a few times. Its antigen remains unidentified. TCRdb reprocessed the 5' RACE reads via MiXCR and lists one record per CDR3 protein. The profile covers about 140,000 distinct CDR3 sequences, with approximately 15% appearing a single time and roughly 15% taken by the ten largest. Germline trimming cut 4 bases from V and 6 bases from J; bases unmatched to any gene: 8. Germline-derived CDR1 and CDR2 are SGHRS and YFSETQ. The CDR3 runs 15 residues. The origin of this receptor is an adult woman who had mild COVID-19 (a few samples of this study predate the infection). Cell type and time point are not known. V usage is TRBV5-1 and J usage is TRBJ2-5; 11 bases match TRBD2. Sequencing was carried out using PBMCs or a T cell subset sorted from them (not recorded which). This chain's CDR3 is CASSAGTSGYQTQYF. DNA of the CDR3: TGCGCCAGCAGCGCCGGGACTAGCGGCTACCAGACCCAGTACTTC.